The rows below give T cell receptor beta chains drawn from one sample of a study of blood T cells in healthy people across ages. TCRdb ran MiXCR on the 5' RACE reads and lists one entry per CDR3 protein. This sample has about 800,000 distinct CDR3 sequences, with more than 20% found just once. These data were likewise used in another study, on T cells of mothers and their children.

Sequenced material: blood. The receptors shown here come from a boy between 10 and 17 years old in good health. Both conserved end residues are part of each CDR3. The D gene is left open where the match is weak. Clone size, where shown, is once, few, many, or a class for clones that have expanded.

>TRBV4-3|TRBD1|few|TRBJ1-4
TGCGCCAGCAGCCAAGGCACGACAGGGTGGTCTGAAAAACTGTTTTTT
CASSQGTTGWSEKLFF
>TRBV5-1|TRBD2|NA|TRBJ2-7
TGCGCCAGCAGCTTCGATGCGGGGGGCCCACGGGGTGGCGAGCAGTACTTC
CASSFDAGGPRGGEQYF
>TRBV20-1|NA|NA|TRBJ1-4
TGCAGTGCTAGAGAAGGGGCAGGAGGGACCGAAAAACTGTTTTTT
CSAREGAGGTEKLFF
>TRBV11-3|TRBD2|few|TRBJ2-1
TGTGCCAGCAGCTTAGAGGGCGGAGGGACTAGCAGTCACAATGAGCAGTTCTTC
CASSLEGGGTSSHNEQFF
>TRBV3-1|NA|NA|TRBJ2-5
TGTGCCAGCAGCCAAGGTGTAGGGATTCAAGAGACCCAGTACTTC
CASSQGVGIQETQYF
>TRBV28|NA|NA|TRBJ1-5
TGTGCCAGCAGCCTCGGACCTTATAGCAATCAGCCCCAGCATTTT
CASSLGPYSNQPQHF
>TRBV6-1|TRBD1|few|TRBJ1-1
TGTGCCAGCACGAGGGACAGGGGAGGACTCTATGGCACTGAAGCTTTCTTT
CASTRDRGGLYGTEAFF
>TRBV7-9|NA|few|TRBJ1-4
TGTGCCAGCAGCAGGGGCGGGACGGGGAATGAGAAACTGTTTTTT
CASSRGGTGNEKLFF
>TRBV2|TRBD2|once|TRBJ2-7
TGTGCCAGCAGTGAAGCGCTTAGGAGACTAGCGCTTCACGAGCAGTACTTC
CASSEALRRLALHEQYF
>TRBV28|NA|NA|TRBJ2-2
TGTGCCAGCAGTTACCCCCAACCCGGGGAGCTGTTTTTT
CASSYPQPGELFF
>TRBV12-3/TRBV12-4|NA|few|TRBJ1-6
TGTGCCAGCAGTTTCGGACAATTCCCCTCACCCCTCCACTTT
CASSFGQFPSPLHF
>TRBV12-3/TRBV12-4|NA|NA|TRBJ2-4
TGTGCCAGCACGGGGGATGCCAAAAACATTCAGTACTTC
CASTGDAKNIQYF
>TRBV5-1|TRBD2|NA|TRBJ2-1
TGCGCCAGCAGAGGGACTAGCGGGAACAATGAGCAGTTCTTC
CASRGTSGNNEQFF
>TRBV20-1|TRBD2|few|TRBJ2-2
TGCAGTGCTAGGCAGAGGGCTAGCGGGAGCACCGGGGAGCTGTTTTTT
CSARQRASGSTGELFF
>TRBV4-3|TRBD2|NA|TRBJ2-3
TGCGCCAGCAGCCAAGAAGGAGGCGGTAGCGGGGGTGGGTCGGATACGCAGTATTTT
CASSQEGGGSGGGSDTQYF
>TRBV6-2/TRBV6-3|NA|NA|TRBJ2-7
TGTGCCAGCAGGAGAGGGCCCTACGAGCAGTACTTC
CASRRGPYEQYF
>TRBV29-1|NA|few|TRBJ2-1
TGCAGCGTTGGGGGGACCTCCTACAATGAGCAGTTCTTC
CSVGGTSYNEQFF
>TRBV9|NA|few|TRBJ2-1
TGTGCCAGCAGCGTAGCTGGGCGGAACAATGAGCAGTTCTTC
CASSVAGRNNEQFF
>TRBV15|TRBD2|once|TRBJ2-5
TGTGCCACCAGCAGAGATTGGCTAGCGGGGGTGCGCCAAGAGACCCAGTACTTC
CATSRDWLAGVRQETQYF
>TRBV20-1|TRBD1|few|TRBJ2-5
TGCAGTGCTAGACGTGGACAGGGGCGACTCCAAGAGACCCAGTACTTC
CSARRGQGRLQETQYF
>TRBV7-6|NA|NA|TRBJ1-1
TGTGTCAGCAGCTTCGCCAGGGGAACTGAAGCTTTCTTT
CVSSFARGTEAFF
>TRBV2|TRBD2|few|TRBJ2-7
TGTGCCAGCACCACCCCAGCGGGGCGCTCCTACGAGCAGTACTTC
CASTTPAGRSYEQYF
>TRBV28|NA|NA|TRBJ2-3
TGTGCCAGCAACCCGACTATCAAAACAGATGCGCAGTATTTT
CASNPTIKTDAQYF
>TRBV5-1|TRBD1|NA|TRBJ2-5
TGCGCCAGCAGTACCGGGACAGGGTTTTTATGGGGGACCCAGTACTTC
CASSTGTGFLWGTQYF
>TRBV5-1|NA|NA|TRBJ2-4
TGCGCCAGCAGCTTGGACGGCAAAAACATTCAGTACTTC
CASSLDGKNIQYF
>TRBV4-3|NA|NA|TRBJ1-2
TGCGCCAGCAGCCAAGGGGCAGGGATGGTAGGGGGCTACACCTTC
CASSQGAGMVGGYTF
>TRBV27|TRBD1|NA|TRBJ1-6
TGTGCCAGCAGTACAGGGGTTGGTTCACCCCTCCACTTT
CASSTGVGSPLHF
>TRBV9|NA|few|TRBJ2-1
TGTGCCAGCAGCGCCACACTATACAATGAGCAGTTCTTC
CASSATLYNEQFF
>TRBV5-5|NA|NA|TRBJ1-4
TGTGCCAGCAGCCGCGGGGGCACCATAAATGAAAAACTGTTTTTT
CASSRGGTINEKLFF
>TRBV20-1|NA|NA|TRBJ1-5
TGCAGTGCTCAGGGGTTCAATCAGCCCCAGCATTTT
CSAQGFNQPQHF
>TRBV6-2/TRBV6-3|TRBD1|NA|TRBJ2-1
TGTGCCAGCAGTTTTCCGGGACAGGGGGGAAATGAGCAGTTCTTC
CASSFPGQGGNEQFF
>TRBV25-1|NA|few|TRBJ1-6
TGTGCCAGCAGTGAATACGGGTCCGGGACTTCACCCCTCCACTTT
CASSEYGSGTSPLHF
>TRBV5-1|TRBD2|once|TRBJ2-2
TGCGCCAGCAGCCTGGGGGGGACTGTCAACGGGGAGCTGTTTTTT
CASSLGGTVNGELFF
>TRBV7-2|NA|many|TRBJ2-7
TGTGCCAGCAGCAGAAACTCCTACGAGCAGTACTTC
CASSRNSYEQYF
>TRBV7-9|TRBD2|NA|TRBJ2-1
TGTGCCAGCAGCTCAACTAGCGGGAGTTTGTCCTACAATAAGCAGTTCTTC
CASSSTSGSLSYNKQFF
>TRBV4-3|NA|NA|TRBJ1-4
TGCGCCAGCAGCCAAGAGTTCACATCTAATGAAAAACTGTTTTTT
CASSQEFTSNEKLFF
>TRBV5-5|NA|NA|TRBJ2-1
TGTGCCAACAGCGTAGGGGGGACAGTTTCCTACAATGAGCAGTTCTTC
CANSVGGTVSYNEQFF
>TRBV6-6|TRBD2|NA|TRBJ2-7
TGTGCCAGCAGTCCGACTAGCGCCCACGAGCAGTACTTC
CASSPTSAHEQYF
>TRBV3-1|TRBD2|few|TRBJ2-1
TGTGCCAGCGCATCCCCGACCGGGACAGGGTTAGCGGGAGGGGAAGAGCAGTTCTTC
CASASPTGTGLAGGEEQFF
>TRBV20-1|NA|few|TRBJ2-1
TGCAGTGCTAGATGGCCGGGAGTGACTGAGCAGTTCTTC
CSARWPGVTEQFF
>TRBV6-5|TRBD1|NA|TRBJ1-4
TGTGCCAGCAGTTACTCCGGGCAGGGGGCAACTAATGAAAAACTGTTTTTT
CASSYSGQGATNEKLFF
>TRBV11-2|TRBD2|NA|TRBJ2-2
TGTGCCAGCAGCTTATGGGTCCTCGCGGGAGGGCCGGAGGACACCGGGGAGCTGTTTTTT
CASSLWVLAGGPEDTGELFF